A selection of T cell receptor beta chains follows, all from one sample in a study of blood T cells in healthy people across ages. TCRdb analysed the 5' RACE reads with MiXCR anew, one entry per CDR3 protein. This table holds about 570,000 distinct CDR3 sequences, 27% found once. Specimen: blood. Receptors originate from a woman between 70 and 85 years old in good health. Each CDR3 is given with its conserved first and last residue. D genes are given only for firm matches. The size field is filled for only some rows; it gives once, few, many or a size class.

D	size	J	V	CDR3	DNA
NA	NA	TRBJ1-1	TRBV7-7	CASSHSEGLCDTEAFF	TGTGCTAGCAGCCACTCGGAGGGGCTATGTGACACTGAAGCTTTCTTT
TRBD1	few	TRBJ2-5	TRBV5-1	CASSLARGTVQETQYF	TGCGCCAGCAGCTTGGCCAGGGGGACAGTCCAAGAGACCCAGTACTTC
NA	few	TRBJ2-3	TRBV5-1	CASSLGGASTDTQYF	TGTGCCAGCAGCTTGGGGGGGGCTAGCACAGATACGCAGTATTTT
TRBD1	few	TRBJ1-2	TRBV7-9	CASSLSGTGVYGYTF	TGTGCCAGCAGCTTATCCGGGACAGGGGTTTATGGCTACACCTTC
NA	many	TRBJ1-1	TRBV29-1	CSVVGRTNTEAFF	TGCAGCGTCGTAGGAAGGACGAACACTGAAGCTTTCTTT
TRBD1	few	TRBJ1-5	TRBV9	CASSSGQGASSNQPQHF	TGTGCCAGCAGCTCGGGACAGGGGGCGAGCAGCAATCAGCCCCAGCATTTT
NA	few	TRBJ2-4	TRBV4-2	CASSQDRAGIESIQYF	TGTGCCAGCAGCCAAGATCGGGCAGGGATCGAAAGCATTCAGTACTTC
NA	NA	TRBJ1-4	TRBV20-1	CSAKGRGEKLFF	TGCAGTGCTAAAGGAAGGGGAGAAAAACTGTTTTTT
NA	few	TRBJ1-4	TRBV29-1	CSVEVGGGTINEKLFF	TGCAGCGTTGAAGTAGGGGGAGGGACAATTAATGAAAAACTGTTTTTT
TRBD2	few	TRBJ2-3	TRBV4-1	CASSQQLLLAGGQDTQYF	TGCGCCAGCAGCCAACAACTCTTACTAGCGGGGGGGCAAGATACGCAGTATTTT
NA	few	TRBJ1-4	TRBV7-6	CASSAARGGNEKLFF	TGTGCCAGCAGCGCCGCTCGGGGCGGTAATGAAAAACTGTTTTTT
TRBD1	NA	TRBJ1-5	TRBV7-9	CASSPGQGLGSSNQPQHF	TGTGCCAGCAGTCCGGGACAGGGCCTAGGCTCGAGCAATCAGCCCCAGCATTTT